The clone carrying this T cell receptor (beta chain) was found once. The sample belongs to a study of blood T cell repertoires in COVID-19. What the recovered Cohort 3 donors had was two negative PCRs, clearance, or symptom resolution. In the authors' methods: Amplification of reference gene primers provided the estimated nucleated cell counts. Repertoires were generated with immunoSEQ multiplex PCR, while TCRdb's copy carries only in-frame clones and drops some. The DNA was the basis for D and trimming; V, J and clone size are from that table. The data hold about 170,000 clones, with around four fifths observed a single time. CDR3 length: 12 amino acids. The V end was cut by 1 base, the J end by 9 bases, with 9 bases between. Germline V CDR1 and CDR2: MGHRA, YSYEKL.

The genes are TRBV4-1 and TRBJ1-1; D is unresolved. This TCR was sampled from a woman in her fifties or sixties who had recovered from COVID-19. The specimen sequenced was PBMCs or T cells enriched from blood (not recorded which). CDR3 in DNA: TGCGCCAGCAGCCAAGGGGCCGCTAAAGCTTTCTTT. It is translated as CASSQGAAKAFF.